This T cell receptor (beta chain) was recorded in a study of cytomegalovirus exposure and HLA in healthy donors. Study findings and constraints: The study put some 150 TCR beta chains on its list as cytomegalovirus-associated.

Vbeta (60) and Jbeta (13) primers were used in the PCR. Sequencing used immunoSEQ multiplex PCR; TCRdb keeps in-frame clones, though not all of them. The sample carries under 85,000 clones, about 70% recorded once. This clone has only a few counts. Its antigen is as yet unknown. J gave up 3 bases and V 8 bases, and 3 bases lay outside the gene matches. This CDR3 comprises 13 residues. Per germline, CDR1 SGHNT and CDR2 YENEEA. The sample taken for sequencing was PBMCs. The TCR comes from a woman aged 30 to 39 in good health and CMV-seropositive. The chain links TRBV11-3 to TRBJ2-3, with 9 bases identical to TRBD1. The CDR3 here is CASGQGSTDTQYF. CDR3 nucleotides: TGTGCCAGCGGACAGGGGAGTACAGATACGCAGTATTTT.